A selection of T cell receptor beta chains follows, all from one sample in a study of cytomegalovirus exposure and HLA in healthy donors. Profiling relied on immunoSEQ multiplex PCR, and the TCRdb table lists in-frame clones only, not all of them. The data contain some 170,000 clones, under 85% of them seen just once; the ten biggest clones take up about 2.5%. The sample taken for sequencing was PBMCs. The receptors derive from a human donor in good health. The conserved cysteine and the conserved F or W are not part of the CDR3 here. The D gene is left open where the match is weak. Not every row has a clone size; where given, it reads once, few, many or a size class.

size | V | D | CDR3
. | TRBV19 | TRBD1 | ASSNYRGDQPQH
once | TRBV10-3 | TRBD1 | AISRGDRGSGANVLT
. | TRBV4-1 | TRBD2 | ASSPRSKSGGYNEQF
. | TRBV27 | TRBD1 | ASRKWTGGSEQY
. | TRBV7-8 | TRBD2 | ASSPGLRGGETQY
. | TRBV10-3 | TRBD2 | AISILAGSIDTQY
. | TRBV7-9 | . | ASSLTPTGLNTEAF
. | TRBV30 | . | AWGKGGANNEQF
once | TRBV10-3 | . | AITQGIETDTQY
. | TRBV7-3 | . | ASSLTLNTEAF
. | TRBV5-1 | . | ASSLGDMGGEQY
. | TRBV6-4 | . | ASSDLSGPYGYT
. | TRBV2 | . | ASSESYSNQPQH
few | TRBV7-9 | . | ASSLGTDYGYT
. | TRBV10-3 | TRBD1 | AISESTGGSDEKLF
. | TRBV19 | TRBD1 | ASSTRQGEQPQH
. | TRBV4-3 | TRBD1 | ASSQNWATGSHGYT
. | TRBV7-2 | . | ASRGHSSYSNQPQH
. | TRBV11-2 | . | ASSLDLGHRNTIY
. | TRBV18 | TRBD1 | ASSPPNPTGRGGYT
. | TRBV6-1 | TRBD1 | ASSLTGDGGYT
. | TRBV29-1 | . | SAEGGGYT
few | TRBV6-6 | TRBD1 | ASRLPTGSGYT
. | TRBV6-5 | . | ASSYSRVTLH
. | TRBV9 | . | ASSADRTNTEAF
few | TRBV11-2 | . | ASSGQQETQY
. | TRBV14 | . | ASSQDLDNNEQF
. | TRBV7-2 | . | ASSFGKLRAIY
. | TRBV7-6 | TRBD1 | ASRHPGTGERTEAF
few | TRBV2 | TRBD1 | ASSAGGTSGNTIY
few | TRBV9 | . | ASSVTGGYETQY
. | TRBV5-1 | TRBD2 | ASSWTSGGTFREQY
. | TRBV29-1 | . | SVGGGYNQPQH
. | TRBV30 | TRBD2 | AWSTGGYSGANVLT
. | TRBV15 | . | ATSTGPEANEQF
. | TRBV2 | . | ASSEGPLTEAF
. | TRBV6-5 | . | ASSYEILAGDTEAF
. | TRBV27 | . | ASSSTPVSNQPQH
. | TRBV6-1 | . | ASRTAIGDYGYT
few | TRBV7-3 | . | ASSLMGGSGNTIY
. | TRBV5-6 | . | ASSLPLSSANTGELF
. | TRBV5-4 | . | ASSNGAEDTQY
. | TRBV5-6 | TRBD1 | ASSSGTGASYEQY
few | TRBV5-1 | TRBD1 | ASSLGGQPPTNEKLF
. | TRBV20-1 | . | SAESTDTQY
. | TRBV29-1 | TRBD2 | SVGRLAGYNEQF
few | TRBV19 | TRBD1 | ASSIAGQGQETQY
. | TRBV5-6 | . | ASSSVDSVSYT
. | TRBV7-2 | TRBD1 | ASSIDGQGSSYT
. | TRBV2 | . | ASAQGLFYEQY
. | TRBV7-3 | . | ASSFGRENTEAF
. | TRBV9 | TRBD2 | ASSPLLRGIEGTTKNIQY
. | TRBV14 | . | ASSQVRFGEQF